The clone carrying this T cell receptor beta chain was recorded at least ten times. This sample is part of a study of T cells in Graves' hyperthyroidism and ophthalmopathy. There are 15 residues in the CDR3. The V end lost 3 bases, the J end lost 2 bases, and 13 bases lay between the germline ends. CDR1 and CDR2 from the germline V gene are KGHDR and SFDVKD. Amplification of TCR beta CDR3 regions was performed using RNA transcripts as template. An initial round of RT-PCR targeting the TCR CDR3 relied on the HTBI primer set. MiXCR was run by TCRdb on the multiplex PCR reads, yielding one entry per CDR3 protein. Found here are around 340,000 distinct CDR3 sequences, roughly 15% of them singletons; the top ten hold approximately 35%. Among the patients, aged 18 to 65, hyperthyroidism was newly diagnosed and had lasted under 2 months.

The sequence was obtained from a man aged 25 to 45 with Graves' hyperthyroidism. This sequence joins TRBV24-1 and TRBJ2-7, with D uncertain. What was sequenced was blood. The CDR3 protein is CATSDPTRAPYEQYF. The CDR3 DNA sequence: TGTGCCACCAGTGATCCGACAAGGGCACCCTACGAGCAGTACTTC.